The rows below give T cell receptor beta chains drawn from one sample of a study of T cell repertoires in cytomegalovirus infection. TCRdb reprocessed the reads with MiXCR, giving one entry per CDR3 protein. Among 740,000 or so distinct CDR3 sequences, roughly a third were seen once, and the ten largest hold about 2.8%. Sequenced input: PBMCs. The origin of the receptors is a human donor in good health (CMV status not recorded). Some clones in this sample may be carry-over from other donors' samples. The CDR3 runs from the conserved cysteine through the conserved F or W. A D gene is named only where the DNA matches it firmly. The size of a clone is reported for some rows only, either as once, few or many, or as a class for expanded clones.

CATSRDFGWDGYTF	TGTGCCACCAGCAGAGATTTCGGGTGGGATGGCTACACCTTC	.	TRBJ1-2	few	TRBV15
CASSLIWDGQGDSGANVLTF	TGTGCCAGCAGTCTCATATGGGACGGCCAGGGGGACTCTGGGGCCAACGTCCTGACTTTC	TRBD1	TRBJ2-6	.	TRBV27
CASSFGAADAYEQYF	TGTGCCAGCAGCTTCGGTGCGGCCGACGCCTACGAGCAGTACTTC	.	TRBJ2-7	.	TRBV5-5
CASSFENYEQYF	TGTGCCAGCAGCTTTGAGAACTACGAGCAGTACTTC	.	TRBJ2-7	few	TRBV5-6
CASKRGGDTQYF	TGTGCCAGCAAACGAGGGGGAGATACGCAGTATTTT	.	TRBJ2-3	.	TRBV12-3/TRBV12-4
CASSLAGHGKNTEAFF	TGTGCCAGCAGCTTAGCGGGACACGGAAAAAACACTGAAGCTTTCTTT	.	TRBJ1-1	.	TRBV7-9
CASSSTYYEQYF	TGTGCCAGCAGCTCCACCTACTACGAGCAGTACTTC	.	TRBJ2-7	.	TRBV7-2
CAISPRRSGSPVDIQYF	TGTGCCATCAGTCCCCGCAGGAGCGGGAGTCCGGTGGACATTCAGTACTTC	TRBD2	TRBJ2-4	.	TRBV10-3
CASSYRTGFGYTF	TGTGCCAGCAGCTATAGGACAGGGTTTGGCTACACCTTC	TRBD1	TRBJ1-2	many	TRBV12-3/TRBV12-4
CASSLPGSANIQYF	TGTGCCAGCAGTCTCCCCGGGAGCGCAAACATTCAGTACTTC	.	TRBJ2-4	few	TRBV12-3/TRBV12-4
CAAEAPGQGMNTEAFF	TGTGCCGCCGAGGCCCCGGGACAGGGAATGAACACTGAAGCTTTCTTT	TRBD1	TRBJ1-1	.	TRBV28
CASSQRGRGTLLEQYF	TGTGCCAGCAGCCAACGAGGTAGGGGGACACTACTGGAGCAGTACTTC	.	TRBJ2-7	.	TRBV7-6
CASSLERTGSGNTIYF	TGTGCCAGCAGTTTAGAAAGGACGGGCTCTGGAAACACCATATATTTT	.	TRBJ1-3	few	TRBV12-3/TRBV12-4
CASSEAYQDRPYSNQPQHF	TGTGCCAGCAGTGAAGCCTATCAAGACAGACCCTATAGCAATCAGCCCCAGCATTTT	.	TRBJ1-5	few	TRBV6-1